The 18 T cell receptor beta chains in this list originate from one sample, sequenced in a study of shared clonotypes between healthy human individuals. Sequencing used immunoSEQ multiplex PCR; TCRdb keeps in-frame clones, though not all of them. The sample shows around 600,000 clones, less than 98% of them seen only once. Specimen: naive CD4+ T cells sorted from blood. Subset described: CD45RA+ positively selected. These receptors were collected from a woman in her 30s in good health.

This chain joins TRBV19 and TRBJ2-7; D unclear. This CDR3 region has 14 residues. Looked up from germline, CDR1 is LNHDA and CDR2 is SQIVND (reference sequence). Trimming cost V 5 bases and J 6 bases, with 17 bases left between them. In DNA form, the CDR3 reads TGTGCCAGTAGTGCCCAGAGTCTGGCAGGCGAGCAGTACTTC. Translation: CASSAQSLAGEQYF.

In nucleotides, the CDR3 is TGTGCCAGCAGCCAAGGACAGGGGACCTCCGAGGGCTACACCTTC. Amino acids: CASSQGQGTSEGYTF. The chain recombines TRBV4-2 with TRBJ1-2; 8 nucleotides match TRBD1. The CDR3 is 15 amino acids. Germline CDR1 reads LGHNA; CDR2 reads YNFKEQ. Losses at the gene ends were 1 base for V and 8 bases for J; bases not matched to a gene: 9.

The chain joins TRBV29-1 to TRBJ2-1; possibly TRBD2 for D (6 bases). V was shortened by 5 bases and J by 3 bases, with 23 bases between the two germline ends. From germline, CDR1 is SQVTM and CDR2 ANQGSEA. The CDR3 totals 17 residues. CDR3 nucleotide sequence: TGCAGCGTTCGGGCTCTGTCGGTTGCGGGACTCTACAATGAGCAGTTCTTC. Residues: CSVRALSVAGLYNEQFF.

V and J are TRBV7-8 and TRBJ2-2, with unresolved D. V was pared by 7 bases and J by 0 bases, with 12 bases between. Germline V gene data show CDR1 as SGHVS and CDR2 as FQNEAQ. The CDR3 has 15 residues. In DNA, the CDR3 is TGTGCCAGCAACATTCTTGTAACGAACACCGGGGAGCTGTTTTTT. Translated, it gives CASNILVTNTGELFF.

This chain joins TRBV10-3 and TRBJ2-5; D remains ambiguous. In germline, CDR1 is ENHRY, CDR2 SYGVKD. Trimming took 4 bases from V and 1 from J, leaving 10 bases between them. CDR3 length equals 14 residues. The CDR3: CAISGTSSQETQYF. Here the CDR3 DNA reads TGTGCCATCAGTGGGACGAGCAGCCAAGAGACCCAGTACTTC.

The chain links TRBV29-1 to TRBJ1-2, with D possibly being TRBD1 (5 bases). V was shortened by 2 bases and J by 3 bases, with 10 bases between the two germline ends. The CDR3 loop spans 13 amino acids. Germline CDR1 and CDR2: SQVTM and ANQGSEA. The CDR3 sequence: CSVEFAGDYGYTF. CDR3 bases: TGCAGCGTTGAATTCGCGGGGGACTATGGCTACACCTTC.

This chain uses TRBV4-2 with TRBJ2-7, with 13 bases identical to TRBD2. V shed 3 bases and J 5 bases; nucleotides not matched to a gene: 7. Germline V gives CDR1 LGHNA, CDR2 YNFKEQ. The CDR3 extends over 16 amino acids. In nucleotides, the CDR3 is TGTGCCAGCAGCCAGAGACTAGCGGGAGGAAAAAACGAGCAGTACTTC. Its protein product is CASSQRLAGGKNEQYF.

V gene TRBV6-5 combines with J gene TRBJ2-1; D perhaps matches TRBD1 (5 bases). Between the trimmed V and J ends, which lost 6 bases and 0 bases, there was a span of 12 bases. The CDR3 totals 15 residues. Per germline, CDR1 MNHEY and CDR2 SVGAGI. The CDR3 DNA sequence: TGTGCCAGCAGCCATGGGGCTAGCTCCTACAATGAGCAGTTCTTC. Translated, it gives CASSHGASSYNEQFF.

J is TRBJ2-1 and V is TRBV2; TRBD2 agrees at 12 bases. Germline V gene sequence: CDR1 SNHLY, CDR2 FYNNEI. Trimming removed 6 bases from V and 9 bases from J; junction bases left unmatched: 3. CDR3 length: 13 residues. The CDR3 DNA sequence: TGTGCCAGCAGGCCGGGACTAGCGGGTGAGCAGTTCTTC. Amino acid sequence: CASRPGLAGEQFF.

This chain connects TRBV6-5 to TRBJ2-2; D gene ambiguous. This CDR3 is built from 15 residues. Germline values: CDR1 MNHEY, CDR2 SVGAGI. V dropped 4 bases and J dropped 5 bases, with 14 bases sitting between them. The CDR3 region has the DNA TGTGCCAGCAGTTCACCTGCGGACGGGACCGGGGAGCTGTTTTTT. Translating gives CASSSPADGTGELFF.

V usage is TRBV6-1 and J usage is TRBJ1-4, with 11 bases that match TRBD1. V gave up 4 bases and J gave up 8 bases; unmatched junction bases: 6. Germline lookup yields CDR1 MNHNS and CDR2 SASEGT. CDR3 size: 15 residues. In nucleotides, the CDR3 is TGTGCCAGCAGTGTCGGGACAGGGGGAAACGAAAAACTGTTTTTT. Its protein product is CASSVGTGGNEKLFF.

The CDR3, as DNA: TGTGCCAGCAGATTCACCTTGGGAGGATCCTACAATGAGCAGTTCTTC. As protein: CASRFTLGGSYNEQFF. The chain combines TRBV28 with TRBJ2-1, with D possibly matching TRBD2 (6 bases). The length of the CDR3 is 16 residues. Germline V gene lookup returns CDR1 MDHEN and CDR2 SYDVKM. V lost 6 bases and J 1 base, leaving 16 bases between the germline ends.

The chain couples TRBV28 to TRBJ1-1; the D gene is possibly TRBD1 (5 bases). This CDR3 has 14 residues. Trimming cost V 6 bases and J 5 bases, with 16 bases left between them. Germline-derived CDR1 and CDR2 are MDHEN and SYDVKM. DNA for the CDR3: TGTGCCAGCAGCTCCGGGGCCCACGTAACTGAAGCTTTCTTT. Its translation: CASSSGAHVTEAFF.

On this clone: Other nucleotide sequences from this sample produce the same CDR3. V usage is TRBV27 and J usage is TRBJ2-5, with D uncertain. V lost 4 bases and J lost 2, with 2 bases in between. Germline-derived CDR1 and CDR2 are MNHEY and SMNVEV (reference sequence). The CDR3 spans 11 residues. The CDR3: CASSSQETQYF. The DNA for the CDR3 is TGTGCCAGCAGTTCTCAAGAGACCCAGTACTTC.

The gene calls are TRBV4-1 and TRBJ2-7; the D gene is possibly TRBD1 (5 bases). Germline CDR1 MGHRA, CDR2 YSYEKL. V was shortened by 1 base and J by 4 bases, with 17 bases between the two germline ends. The CDR3 totals 16 residues. This chain's CDR3 is CASSQAPLDKGYEQYF. CDR3 sequence (DNA): TGCGCCAGCAGCCAAGCGCCCCTCGATAAGGGGTACGAGCAGTACTTC.

The chain couples TRBV11-2 to TRBJ1-1; 7 bases map to TRBD1. This CDR3 contains 15 residues. Trimming removed 2 bases from V and 5 bases from J; junction bases left unmatched: 8. The germline V gene encodes CDR1 SGHAT and CDR2 FQNNGV. The CDR3 sequence: CASSLIFRGGTEAFF. Here the CDR3 DNA reads TGTGCCAGCAGCTTAATTTTCAGGGGGGGGACTGAAGCTTTCTTT.

The chain is built from TRBV27 and TRBJ2-7, with D hard to call. CDR3 size: 13 residues. Trimming removed 5 bases from V and 0 bases from J, with 8 bases in between. Germline CDR1 is MNHEY and CDR2 is SMNVEV (reference sequence). The CDR3, as DNA: TGTGCCAGCAGTAAGGGCGGCTCCTACGAGCAGTACTTC. It translates to CASSKGGSYEQYF.

V and J are TRBV9 and TRBJ1-5, with D uncertain. This CDR3 contains 14 residues. Between the trimmed V and J ends, which lost 0 bases and 5 bases, there was a span of 9 bases. Per germline, CDR1 SGDLS and CDR2 YYNGEE. CDR3 nucleotides: TGTGCCAGCAGCGTAGCTCCCGGGGATCAGCCCCAGCATTTT. Its protein product is CASSVAPGDQPQHF.